This is a list of T cell receptor beta chains from one sample in a study of naive and memory T cell subsets. TCRdb re-called the 5' RACE reads through MiXCR, storing one row per CDR3 protein. The repertoire includes tens of thousands of distinct CDR3 sequences, about 7.2% of them detected once, and around 10% sits in the top ten. These receptors originate from a male donor in good health. Each CDR3 is given with its conserved first and last residue. D genes are given only for firm matches. Only part of the rows carry a size: once, few, many, or a class if the clone is expanded.

CDR3	DNA	D	J	size	V
CSATDEGSNSYEQYF	TGCAGTGCTACAGATGAGGGGTCCAACTCCTACGAGCAGTACTTC	.	TRBJ2-7	few	TRBV20-1
CASSSGTEFYEQYF	TGTGCCAGCAGTTCCGGGACCGAGTTCTACGAGCAGTACTTC	.	TRBJ2-7	few	TRBV28
CASSEARGDTQYF	TGTGCCAGCAGTGAAGCTAGGGGTGATACGCAGTATTTT	.	TRBJ2-3	many	TRBV6-1
CSVQGTSNEQFF	TGCAGCGTTCAGGGGACAAGCAATGAGCAGTTCTTC	.	TRBJ2-1	few	TRBV29-1
CASSEAGGDSYGYTF	TGTGCCAGCAGTGAAGCGGGAGGGGATAGCTATGGCTACACCTTC	.	TRBJ1-2	.	TRBV2
CASSFSGFSYNEQFF	TGTGCCAGCAGCTTTAGCGGTTTCTCCTACAATGAGCAGTTCTTC	.	TRBJ2-1	many	TRBV9
CASSPGQGLYGYTF	TGCGCCAGCAGCCCGGGACAGGGCCTCTATGGCTACACCTTC	TRBD1	TRBJ1-2	many	TRBV5-1
CASSLGGLAGGGEQYF	TGTGCCAGCAGTTTGGGTGGACTAGCGGGGGGCGGCGAGCAGTACTTC	TRBD2	TRBJ2-7	few	TRBV12-3/TRBV12-4
CSVEVQGWETQYF	TGCAGCGTTGAAGTCCAGGGATGGGAGACCCAGTACTTC	.	TRBJ2-5	.	TRBV29-1
CASSLFPRDRDVEQYF	TGTGCCAGCAGCTTATTCCCGAGGGACAGGGATGTCGAGCAGTACTTC	TRBD1	TRBJ2-7	.	TRBV7-2
CSVTGGSYNEQFF	TGCAGCGTCACAGGGGGCTCCTACAATGAGCAGTTCTTC	TRBD1	TRBJ2-1	.	TRBV29-1
CASSQVTLAYNEQFF	TGTGCCAGCAGCCAAGTTACTCTAGCGTACAATGAGCAGTTCTTC	.	TRBJ2-1	.	TRBV14
CASSLTGVYEQYF	TGTGCCAGCAGCCTAACTGGGGTCTACGAGCAGTACTTC	.	TRBJ2-7	.	TRBV6-2/TRBV6-3
CASSYEQYF	TGTGCCAGCAGCTACGAGCAGTACTTC	.	TRBJ2-7	few	TRBV6-1
CASSPFGGFSGNTIYF	TGTGCCAGCAGCCCTTTTGGGGGGTTCTCTGGAAACACCATATATTTT	.	TRBJ1-3	few	TRBV7-9
CSVVAVPSTDTQYF	TGCAGCGTGGTAGCGGTTCCCAGCACAGATACGCAGTATTTT	.	TRBJ2-3	few	TRBV29-1
CASSFGNAETQYF	TGTGCCAGCAGTTTTGGAAATGCAGAGACCCAGTACTTC	.	TRBJ2-5	few	TRBV27
CASSLAVYGTGNPGELFF	TGTGCCAGCAGCTTAGCGGTATATGGGACAGGCAACCCCGGGGAGCTGTTTTTT	TRBD1	TRBJ2-2	.	TRBV7-6
CASSVDGLADTGELFF	TGTGCCAGCAGCGTAGACGGGCTAGCGGACACCGGGGAGCTGTTTTTT	TRBD2	TRBJ2-2	.	TRBV9
CASSQDLKYEQYF	TGTGCCAGCAGCCAAGATCTAAAATACGAGCAGTACTTC	.	TRBJ2-7	.	TRBV3-1
CASSQGHGGTEAFF	TGTGCCAGCAGCCAAGGGCACGGGGGCACTGAAGCTTTCTTT	.	TRBJ1-1	many	TRBV3-1
CASSLGQGQETQYF	TGCGCCAGCAGCTTGGGACAGGGGCAAGAGACCCAGTACTTC	TRBD1	TRBJ2-5	.	TRBV5-1
CASSYAVDYEQYF	TGTGCCAGCAGTTACGCGGTGGACTACGAGCAGTACTTC	.	TRBJ2-7	many	TRBV6-5
CASSVDGGTDTQYF	TGTGCCAGCAGCGTAGACGGAGGCACAGATACGCAGTATTTT	.	TRBJ2-3	many	TRBV9
CASTTRTSTQYF	TGTGCCAGCACCACCCGGACTAGCACGCAGTATTTT	TRBD2	TRBJ2-3	few	TRBV7-2
CSVEGGLEQYF	TGCAGCGTTGAAGGAGGACTTGAGCAGTACTTC	.	TRBJ2-7	many	TRBV29-1
CASSPLGQQETQYF	TGCGCCAGCAGCCCCCTCGGTCAGCAAGAGACCCAGTACTTC	.	TRBJ2-5	.	TRBV5-1
CASRAWVDSGEQFF	TGTGCCAGCAGGGCATGGGTTGATAGCGGTGAGCAGTTCTTC	.	TRBJ2-1	.	TRBV11-1
CASSQEWGTTLGKDNEQFF	TGCGCCAGCAGCCAAGAATGGGGGACCACTTTGGGGAAAGACAATGAGCAGTTCTTC	.	TRBJ2-1	few	TRBV4-1
CSARDLAASGSGEQFF	TGCAGTGCTAGGGACCTGGCGGCTAGCGGGAGCGGTGAGCAGTTCTTC	TRBD2	TRBJ2-1	many	TRBV20-1